This TCR beta chain was sequenced during a study of blood T cell repertoires in COVID-19 (dated by TCRdb to the early 2020s). General notes on the study: Samples from collaborators originated in the United States, Italy and Spain and spanned both the acute and convalescent phases of COVID-19. Sample metadata almost always included a de-identified subject ID, COVID-19 status, age in years and sex. The material from the prospective study consisted of cDNA or gDNA derived from T cells, B-cell-depleted T cells, or PBMCs. HLA class I and class II types, where available, came from metadata supplied by the sample provider rather than from assay-based typing. Samples were obtained from the ongoing ImmuneRACE study (first 160 participants) and from about 1,300 subjects provided by 6 global collaborators. The dataset comprised deeply sampled blood TCRbeta repertoires from subjects exposed to, actively infected with, or recovered from COVID-19. The repertoires were made available in a free public database intended to serve as a resource for research on the immune response to SARS-CoV-2. Overall study outcomes, separate from this receptor: Clinical and demographic metadata were provided uncurated, with the amount varying by source and participant.

On this clone itself: Its specific antigen is unknown. Nothing much larger sits one base from this clone, and base qualities are not available.

TCRbeta CDR3 regions were amplified from genomic DNA using the immunoSEQ Assay, a bias-controlled multiplex PCR. The study's processing was this. The number of nucleated cells in each sample was estimated by amplification of reference gene primers within the assay. Sequence reads were collapsed and filtered to measure the absolute abundance of every unique TCRbeta CDR3 rearrangement. For each sample, productive Simpson clonality was calculated by taking the square root of Simpson's diversity index across productive rearrangements. TCRdb carries this immuneACCESS record with in-frame sequences only. Its versions omit some clonotypes, under half of them owing to an unresolved V gene in the studies checked, with the rest unexplained. Clone size and the V and J calls come from that table; the DNA yielded D and trimming. The sample profile shows more than 200,000 clones; roughly 86% of them were found once. The leading ten clones occupy around 5% of the sample.

Via the germline V gene (reference sequence), CDR1 is GTSNPN and CDR2 SVGIG. Its CDR3 holds 14 amino acids, cysteine through phenylalanine. The only DNA kept is the CDR3, 42 bases in frame from the first base. V and J are trimmed by 5 bases and 9 bases, and the gene matches miss 6 bases of the junction. One collaborating source in Seattle enrolled patients during active infection and followed them longitudinally through the course of disease. Whole blood was collected in K2EDTA tubes by collaborating institutions according to the institutions' own protocols. Collaborator samples were shipped for TCRbeta analysis as frozen whole blood, isolated PBMCs, or DNA extracted from either sample type.

The clonotype comes from a woman aged 60-70 years with COVID-19, enrolled during active disease. The sequencing input was peripheral blood. This sequence uses TRBV30 and TRBJ2-1, with TRBD2 matching 14 junction bases. The nucleotide sequence is TGTGCCTGGGACCGGACTAGCGGGAGGTCTGAGCAGTTCTTC. The resulting protein is CAWDRTSGRSEQFF. With the rest looked up from the reference TRBV30 and TRBJ2-1 genes rather than sequenced, the full variable domain is SQTIHQWPATLVQPVGSPLSLECTVEGTSNPNLYWYRQAAGRGLQLLFYSVGIGQISSEVPQNLSASRPQDRQFILSSKKLLLSDSGFYLCAWDRTSGRSEQFFGPGTRLTVL.